This entry is about one TCR beta chain. TCRdb's table, derived via immunoSEQ multiplex PCR, lists solely in-frame clones and lacks some. The table lists about 230,000 clones, roughly four fifths of them singletons. These data belong to a study of blood T cell repertoires in COVID-19. Turning to the study itself: The analysed material was cDNA or gDNA that came from T cells, B-cell-depleted T cells, or PBMCs.

Participants were aged roughly 18 to 90 years, lived in under 30 US areas, and enrolled virtually. Two negative PCRs, clearance, or symptom resolution characterized the recovered Cohort 3 donors. Germline lookup yields CDR1 SGHAT and CDR2 FQNNGV. The CDR3 is 15 amino acids. Losses at the gene ends were 0 bases for V and 7 bases for J; bases not matched to a gene: 7. This clonotype originated in a man aged 60 to 75 who had recovered from COVID-19. The chain has TRBV11-2 and TRBJ2-7, with TRBD1 matching over 9 bases. Sequenced sample: PBMCs or T cells enriched from blood (not recorded which). CDR3 in amino acids: CASSLETGQGKEQYF. CDR3 nucleotide sequence: TGTGCCAGCAGCTTAGAGACGGGACAGGGAAAGGAGCAGTACTTC.